Listed here is a single T cell receptor (beta chain). Its matching antigen is unknown. The data originate from a study of regulatory T cells in long-lasting Graves disease. Study details: Graves' patients, newly diagnosed, had taken antithyroid drugs under 3 months. Overall study results and limits: A reduction in accuracy may have resulted from the small sample size.

The time point denotes: newly diagnosed GD, antithyroid drugs for less than 3 months. RNA isolated from PBMCs was used to make the TCR library. With iRepertoire HTBI primers and Arm-PCR of CDR3 regions, TCR beta libraries were built. TCRdb fed the multiplex PCR reads into MiXCR, producing one record per CDR3 protein. The data hold roughly 400,000 distinct CDR3 sequences, with around 17% observed a single time. In addition, the sample was reused for a study of T cells in Graves' hyperthyroidism and ophthalmopathy. That paper adds: The HTBI primer set served for first-round RT-PCR of the TCR CDR3.

This specimen was peripheral blood mononuclear cells (PBMCs), taken at new diagnosis, from a patient treated with antithyroid drugs. The receptor's source is a woman under 30 with Graves disease.

CDR3 sequence (DNA): TGTGCCAGTACCAAAGCGGGAGAAAGAAATGAGCAGTTCTTC. Protein: CASTKAGERNEQFF. V usage is TRBV19 and J usage is TRBJ2-1; 8 positions agree with TRBD2. The germline CDR1 and CDR2 sequences are LNHDA and SQIVND (reference sequence). CDR3 length: 14 residues. J lost 7 bases, V lost 7 bases, and 9 bases had no gene match.